These 2 T cell receptor beta chains originate from one sample sequenced in a study of CD8+ T cells in alopecia areata. Treatment of the sample: oral pan-JAK inhibitor, 5-10 mg twice daily. cDNA reverse transcribed from extracted RNA served as the sequencing template. Clones were sequenced by immunoSEQ multiplex PCR, and TCRdb holds only the in-frame ones, with some missing. Found here are around 70,000 clones, 25% to 35% of them singletons; the top ten hold about 15%. The sequenced sample was CD8+ T cells sorted from blood, obtained at week 4, from a patient treated with tofacitinib. The receptors originated from a human donor with alopecia areata.

V is TRBV29-1 and J is TRBJ2-5, with a tentative D call TRBD1 (6 bases). CDR3 length: 16 amino acids. V lost 7 bases to trimming and J lost 2 bases, with 23 bases between them. Germline V gene lookup returns CDR1 SQVTM and CDR2 ANQGSEA. This chain's CDR3 is CSATPRAGVVQETQYF. The CDR3 bases are TGCAGCGCCACCCCAAGAGCAGGGGTCGTTCAAGAGACCCAGTACTTC.

This clone has a handful of counts. The chain links TRBV7-9 to TRBJ1-1; 7 bases match TRBD1. Germline CDR1 reads SEHNR; CDR2 reads FQNEAQ (reference sequence). The CDR3 extends over 15 amino acids. The J segment lost 4 bases and the V segment lost 5 bases, leaving 10 bases of the junction unmatched. This CDR3 reads CASSPDREGSTEAFF. CDR3 DNA: TGTGCCAGCAGCCCCGACAGGGAAGGGAGCACTGAAGCTTTCTTT.